This T cell receptor beta chain was obtained from a study of STAT5B mutations in CD4+ large granular lymphocyte leukemia. Study-level findings and limits: Without putative leukemic clones, patient CD4-sorted repertoires remained more clonal than healthy CD4+ repertoires.

Original processing methods: The detection floor for productive clonotype frequency was 2.59 x 10-5. TCRdb's copy holds only in-frame clones and misses some; the assay was immunoSEQ multiplex PCR. The DNA was the basis for D and trimming; V, J and clone size are from that table. The profile shows under 40,000 clones, just under 80% of them singletons. Points on this clone: Its antigen is unknown.

The receptor's source is a human donor in good health. The sequencing sample was made of CD4+ T cells from blood buffy coats.

This CDR3 reads CASSLDIGGGELFF. The CDR3 bases are TGTGCCAGCAGCTTAGATATCGGGGGCGGGGAGCTGTTTTTT. The V call is TRBV11-2, the J call TRBJ2-2, with D possibly being TRBD2 (6 bases). Trimming removed 0 bases at V and 7 bases at J, with 9 bases between. Germline-derived CDR1 and CDR2 are SGHAT and FQNNGV. The length of the CDR3 is 14 residues.